This T cell receptor beta chain was found in a study of cytomegalovirus exposure and HLA in healthy donors. Overall study context: A later analysis reported the same platform for the 120 or so validation repertoires and the 500 to 700 first-cohort repertoires. Points from the study as a whole: Listed as cytomegalovirus-associated were 150 to 200 TCR beta chains. The classifier, whose performance was assessed in both the original and validation cohorts, reportedly diagnosed cytomegalovirus status with high specificity and sensitivity.

Germline loops: CDR1 MNHEY, CDR2 SVGAGI. The CDR3 length is 14 residues. Trimming shortened V by 2 bases and J by 6 bases, and 10 bases separated the two germline ends. As for this clone: Its matching antigen is unknown.

Clones were sequenced by immunoSEQ multiplex PCR, and TCRdb holds only the in-frame ones, with some missing. Of 250,000 to 350,000 clones listed, around 87% are singletons. The sequenced sample was PBMCs. The chain combines TRBV6-5 with TRBJ2-2; a possible D gene is TRBD2 (5 bases). The receptor was derived from a woman between 18 and 29 years old in good health and CMV-seronegative. This CDR3 is CASSYLHGAGELFF. CDR3 in DNA: TGTGCCAGCAGTTACCTCCACGGGGCCGGGGAGCTGTTTTTT.